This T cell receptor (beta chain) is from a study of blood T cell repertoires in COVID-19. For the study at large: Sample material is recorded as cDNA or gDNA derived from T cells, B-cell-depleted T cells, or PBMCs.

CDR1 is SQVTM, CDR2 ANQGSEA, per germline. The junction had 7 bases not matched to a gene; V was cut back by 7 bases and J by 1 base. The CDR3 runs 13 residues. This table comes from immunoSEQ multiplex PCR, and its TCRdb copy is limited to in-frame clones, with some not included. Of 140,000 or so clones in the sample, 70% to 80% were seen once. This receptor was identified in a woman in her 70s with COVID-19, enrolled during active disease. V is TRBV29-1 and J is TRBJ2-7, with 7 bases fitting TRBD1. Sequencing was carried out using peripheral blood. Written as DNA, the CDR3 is TGCAGCGCCAAAATGACAGGGTCCTACGAGCAGTACTTC. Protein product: CSAKMTGSYEQYF.